What follows are 21 T cell receptor beta chains derived from one specimen sequenced in a study of blood T cell repertoires in COVID-19. Repertoires were generated with immunoSEQ multiplex PCR, while TCRdb's copy carries only in-frame clones and drops some. The sample has some 44,000 clones, over 80% seen once; the top ten hold less than 20%. The sample was peripheral blood. The receptors were gathered from a man between 60 and 70 years old with active COVID-19.

This clone has just one count. The V and J genes are TRBV7-2 and TRBJ1-2; TRBD1 might be the D (5 bases). The CDR3 totals 13 residues. Trimming stripped 3 bases from V and 8 bases from J, with 13 bases between. Germline V gene lookup returns CDR1 SGHTA and CDR2 FQGNSA. The CDR3 sequence: CASSFSGSRGYTF. CDR3 in DNA: TGTGCCAGCAGCTTCTCAGGGTCGCGAGGCTACACCTTC.

This rearrangement joins TRBV30 to TRBJ1-1; 8 bases align to TRBD1. Germline V gene lookup returns CDR1 GTSNPN and CDR2 SVGIG (reference sequence). CDR3 length equals 18 residues. With 1 base clipped from V and 6 bases from J, the junction kept 19 bases outside the gene matches. The chain's CDR3 is CAWSAPRDRSVECPEAFF. Written as DNA, the CDR3 is TGTGCCTGGAGTGCGCCTAGGGACAGGAGTGTCGAGTGCCCTGAAGCTTTCTTT.

The rearrangement links TRBV14 to TRBJ2-1; 14 bases match TRBD2. The CDR3 consists of 16 residues. Germline assignment: CDR1 SGHDN and CDR2 FVKESK. Trimming cost V 1 base and J 8 bases; bases outside gene matches: 4. CDR3 sequence reads: CASSQGLAGGMDEQFF. CDR3 sequence (DNA): TGTGCCAGCAGCCAAGGACTAGCGGGAGGGATGGATGAGCAGTTCTTC.

The chain recombines TRBV2 with TRBJ1-2, with 10 bases that match TRBD1. Per germline, CDR1 SNHLY and CDR2 FYNNEI. V lost 6 bases and J lost 7; bases outside the gene matches: 8. This CDR3 has 14 amino acids. The CDR3 reads CASSLTGGQGGYTF. Here the CDR3 DNA reads TGTGCCAGCAGCTTGACAGGGGGCCAGGGTGGCTACACCTTC.

The sample holds one count of this clone. This chain joins TRBV20-1 and TRBJ2-3; TRBD2 agrees at 12 bases. CDR3 length equals 15 residues. Trimming at V came to 5 bases and at J to 2 bases, leaving 5 bases not matched to a gene. Germline CDR1 reads DFQATT; CDR2 reads SNEGSKA (reference sequence). CDR3 DNA: TGCAGTGCTGGTGGGACTAGCGGGTTCACAGATACGCAGTATTTT. Translated: CSAGGTSGFTDTQYF.

This rearrangement joins TRBV3-1 (or the pseudogene TRBV3-2) to TRBJ1-2, with D hard to call. This CDR3 is 13 amino acids long. Trimming took 2 bases from V and 6 from J, leaving 10 bases between them. The V gene's germline CDR1 is LGHDT and CDR2 YNNKEL (reference sequence). CDR3 sequence: CASSQIVGDGYTF. The CDR3 coding sequence is TGTGCCAGCAGCCAAATTGTCGGGGATGGCTACACCTTC.

The chain uses TRBV19 and TRBJ2-1; no clear D gene. With 7 bases removed from V and 9 bases from J, the gap between germline ends came to 19 bases. The CDR3 loop spans 14 amino acids. Per the germline V gene, CDR1 is LNHDA and CDR2 is SQIVND (reference sequence). DNA for the CDR3: TGTGCCAGTACCTTCTCCGGGTCGCTAAGTGAGCAGTTCTTC. The encoded protein is CASTFSGSLSEQFF.

The chain recombines TRBV29-1 with TRBJ1-4, with 11 bases that match TRBD1. Germline V lookup: CDR1 SQVTM, CDR2 ANQGSEA. CDR3 length: 15 amino acids. The ends lost 4 bases at V and 1 base at J; junction bases unmatched: 2. CDR3 nucleotides: TGCAGCGTTGGGGGGACAGGGGGAACTAATGAAAAACTGTTTTTT. Amino acid sequence: CSVGGTGGTNEKLFF. Looking up the rest from reference TRBV29-1 and TRBJ1-4 gives the full variable domain: SAVISQKPSRDICQRGTSLTIQCQVDSQVTMMFWYRQQPGQSLTLIATANQGSEATYESGFVIDKFPISRPNLTFSTLTVSNMSPEDSSIYLCSVGGTGGTNEKLFFGSGTQLSVL.

This clone was counted between two and nine times. The chain couples TRBV10-2 to TRBJ2-7, with a tentative D call TRBD2 (5 bases). V lost 8 bases and J lost 3, with 11 bases in between. The CDR3 is 12 residues long. From germline, CDR1 is WSHSY and CDR2 SAAADI. The CDR3 region has the DNA TGCGCCAGCCGGGGTATCTTCTACGAGCAGTACTTC. This sequence encodes CASRGIFYEQYF.

This chain joins TRBV5-1 and TRBJ1-3, with a possible D match to TRBD1 (5 bases). This CDR3 spans 13 amino acids. Germline CDR1 SGHRS, CDR2 YFSETQ. V shed 2 bases and J shed 3 bases, with 6 bases lying between them. The CDR3 DNA reads as TGCGCCAGCAGCTTTCAGGGTGGAAACACCATATATTTT. It codes for CASSFQGGNTIYF.

The CDR3 spells CASSLGTAYGYTF. CDR3 DNA: TGTGCCAGCAGCTTGGGGACAGCCTATGGCTACACCTTC. This chain uses TRBV7-9 with TRBJ1-2; 7 bases line up with TRBD1. The germline gives CDR1 SEHNR, CDR2 FQNEAQ (reference sequence). J gave up 4 bases and V 3 bases, and 2 bases lay outside the gene matches. The CDR3 sequence is 13 residues long.

This chain links TRBV24-1 with TRBJ1-1, with TRBD1 matching 9 bases. V gave up 3 bases and J gave up 6 bases; unmatched junction bases: 4. Germline-derived CDR1 and CDR2 are KGHDR and SFDVKD. This CDR3 spans 14 amino acids. The CDR3 DNA reads TGTGCCACCAGTGATAGGGACAGGGAGTCTGAAGCTTTCTTT. It yields the protein CATSDRDRESEAFF.

J is TRBJ2-7 and V is TRBV12-5; D not resolved. The ends were cut back, 7 bases at V and 4 bases at J, with 20 bases in the middle. The V gene's germline CDR1 is LGHNT and CDR2 FRNRAP. The CDR3 loop spans 15 amino acids. The CDR3 sequence is CASANVGSSLYEQYF. The CDR3 DNA reads as TGTGCTAGTGCAAACGTGGGCAGCAGCCTATACGAGCAGTACTTC.

The CDR3 reads CASSFSNYGYTF. CDR3 bases: TGTGCCAGCAGTTTCTCCAACTATGGCTACACCTTC. The chain uses TRBV28 and TRBJ1-2; no reliable D call. The CDR3 is 12 residues long. The V gene lost 3 bases and the J gene lost 2 bases, with 4 bases spanning the gap. The germline CDR1 and CDR2 sequences are MDHEN and SYDVKM.

The chain is built from TRBV7-2 and TRBJ1-4, with TRBD1 identical over 11 bases. V was clipped by 5 bases and J by 5 bases; unmatched bases: 4. Germline loops: CDR1 SGHTA, CDR2 FQGNSA. The CDR3 is made up of 15 amino acids. CDR3 residues: CASSMDRGRNEKLFF. CDR3 DNA: TGTGCCAGCAGCATGGACAGGGGGCGGAATGAAAAACTGTTTTTT.

This clone was seen a few times. The V and J genes are TRBV7-2 and TRBJ1-1, with no clear D. This CDR3 has 13 residues. The V gene's germline CDR1 is SGHTA and CDR2 FQGNSA. V gave up 4 bases and J gave up 4 bases, with 10 bases separating them. The CDR3 DNA reads as TGTGCCAGCAGCTCGGGGTGGGTCACTGAAGCTTTCTTT. Protein product: CASSSGWVTEAFF.

The chain recombines TRBV10-3 with TRBJ1-2, with 10 bases lining up with TRBD1. J lost 2 bases, V lost 6 bases, and 3 bases had no gene match. The CDR3 runs to 14 residues. The germline gives CDR1 ENHRY, CDR2 SYGVKD. The CDR3 here is CAIRAGQGNYGYTF. The CDR3 coding sequence is TGTGCCATCAGGGCGGGACAGGGGAACTATGGCTACACCTTC.

The chain carries TRBV2 and TRBJ2-5; a possible D gene is TRBD2 (6 bases). The CDR3 spans 14 residues. Trimming cost V 5 bases and J 5 bases, with 15 bases left between them. From germline, CDR1 is SNHLY and CDR2 FYNNEI. CDR3 residues: CASSITSRAETQYF. CDR3 nucleotides: TGTGCCAGCAGTATAACTAGCCGCGCGGAGACCCAGTACTTC.

The chain joins TRBV4-2 to TRBJ2-2; TRBD1 aligns across 12 bases. The CDR3 has 17 residues. The trim removed 0 bases at V and 6 bases at J, leaving 5 bases unmatched. Germline V CDR1 and CDR2: LGHNA, YNFKEQ. The CDR3 loop reads CASSQDAGTGGPGELFF. In nucleotides, the CDR3 is TGTGCCAGCAGCCAAGACGCCGGGACAGGGGGCCCCGGGGAGCTGTTTTTT.

V usage is TRBV29-1 and J usage is TRBJ1-2; D gene ambiguous. V was shortened by 4 bases and J by 0 bases, with 18 bases between the two germline ends. Germline values: CDR1 SQVTM, CDR2 ANQGSEA. The CDR3 sequence is 16 residues long. CDR3 bases: TGCAGCGTTGTCGGGGAATGGGAGGAAGCTAACTATGGCTACACCTTC. Its translation: CSVVGEWEEANYGYTF.

The chain links TRBV15 to TRBJ1-5; D remains unclear. This CDR3 contains 15 residues. CDR1 LNHNV and CDR2 YYDKDF come from the germline V gene (reference sequence). The V end was cut by 1 base, the J end by 9 bases, with 16 bases between. Here the CDR3 reads CATSRVAGPLWPQHF. Written as DNA, the CDR3 is TGTGCCACCAGCAGAGTGGCAGGCCCTCTGTGGCCCCAGCATTTT.